This T cell receptor (beta chain) was obtained from a study of fetal regulatory T cell absence and autoimmunity. Study summary: IPEX patients had exocrine pancreas autoimmunity without clinical diabetes.

TCRdb's copy holds only in-frame clones and misses some; the assay was immunoSEQ multiplex PCR. The sample carries 95,000 or so clones, 72% recorded once. Germline CDR1 is LGHNA and CDR2 is YSLEER. Trimming removed 0 bases from V and 0 bases from J, with 6 bases in between. This CDR3 spans 14 amino acids. As regards this clone: The antigen is not known.

Study findings and constraints: Antigen-driven pancreatic autoimmunity before birth in IPEX was inferred from oligoclonal enrichment.

This clonotype was sampled from a male donor with IPEX syndrome. The sequencing input was pancreas tissue. The gene calls are TRBV4-3 and TRBJ2-7, with D unresolved. The chain's CDR3 is CASSQDRGSYEQYF. The CDR3, as DNA: TGCGCCAGCAGCCAAGATCGCGGCTCCTACGAGCAGTACTTC.